This TCR beta chain was sequenced in a study of blood T cell repertoires in COVID-19. Turning to the study itself: Sites across the United States, Italy and Spain contributed samples from acute and convalescent COVID-19. T cells, B-cell-depleted T cells, or PBMCs provided the cDNA or gDNA that served as material.

Measured with immunoSEQ multiplex PCR; TCRdb has only the in-frame clones, and not every one. This table has hundreds of thousands of clones, 70% to 90% appearing once. The CDR3 runs to 13 residues. V lost 4 bases to trimming and J lost 6 bases, with 13 bases between them. Germline CDR1 and CDR2: SGDLS and YYNGEE. The material sequenced was peripheral blood. The chain combines TRBV9 with TRBJ1-2; D uncertain. This receptor was identified in a woman aged 18 to 35 who had recovered from COVID-19. The CDR3 protein is CASSPPRHNGYTF. The CDR3 DNA reads as TGTGCCAGCAGCCCCCCCCGACATAATGGCTACACCTTC. Based on the CDR3 plus reference TRBV9 and TRBJ1-2, the full variable domain is DSGVTQTPKHLITATGQRVTLRCSPRSGDLSVYWYQQSLDQGLQFLIQYYNGEERAKGNILERFSAQQFPDLHSELNLSSLELGDSALYFCASSPPRHNGYTFGSGTRLTVV.